The sequence of this TCR beta chain was determined in a study of patients and donors after allogeneic stem cell transplantation (TCRdb year 2020). As for this clonotype: Which antigen it targets is not known. Base-call qualities are not available, and no considerably larger clone is one nucleotide away.

The library relied on RT-PCR. Sequencing instrument: NextSeq 550. The public reads were reanalyzed by TCRdb: fastp trimming at Q25, MiXCR alignment, in-frame beta chains only. Rows are unified per CDR3 protein, each entry keeping the most common DNA and genes. The sample table lists over 200,000 distinct CDR3 sequences, less than 50% of them with a count of one. Together, the top ten hold roughly 12% of the sample. The V and J ends are trimmed by 4 bases and 3 bases, leaving 10 bases between them. The CDR3 numbers 13 residues from cysteine through phenylalanine. Left in the record is the CDR3 DNA by itself, 39 bases read in frame from the first base. The germline V gene specifies SGHRS as CDR1 and YFSETQ as CDR2.

The receptor chain draws on TRBV5-1 and TRBJ2-5, and TRBD2 may be the D gene, going by 7 matching bases. The source of this sequence is a human donor who was either an allogeneic HSCT recipient or a stem cell or donor lymphocyte infusion donor (not recorded which). It is not recorded whose cells these are; they may come from a transplant donor. The sample consisted of blood, either unsorted or a sorted T cell fraction (not recorded which). Read as DNA, the sequence is TGCGCCAGCAGCCGGGGGGCAGAAGAGACCCAGTACTTC. Its protein is CASSRGAEETQYF.